The rows below give T cell receptor beta chains drawn from one sample of a study of regulatory and conventional T cells in RAG deficiency. TCRdb keeps only in-frame clones here, not all; method: immunoSEQ multiplex PCR. The data contain about 30,000 clones, about 96% of them singletons. The data were also submitted as part of a second study, on regulatory T cells.

The specimen sequenced was CD25- CD4+ T cells sorted from blood. The receptors come from a human donor in good health. CDR3s include the opening cysteine and the closing phenylalanine or tryptophan. The order of the fields is D gene, J gene, V gene, clone size, CDR3 DNA, CDR3 protein. The D gene is left open where the match is weak. A row's size may be missing; if present it is once, few, many or a size class.

>TRBD2|TRBJ2-5|TRBV18|.
TGTGCCAGCTCACCACCCAGCGGGGGGAAAGAGACCCAGTACTTC
CASSPPSGGKETQYF
>.|TRBJ1-2|TRBV7-8|once
TGTGCCAGCAGCTCCCAGGGGATTGGCTACACCTTC
CASSSQGIGYTF
>.|TRBJ2-1|TRBV30|.
TGTGCCTGGACCATTATGACCGCGGGAAATGAGCAGTTCTTC
CAWTIMTAGNEQFF
>.|TRBJ1-2|TRBV30|.
TGTGCCTGGAGTTCAGGGGCGTCCTATGGCTACACCTTC
CAWSSGASYGYTF
>TRBD1|TRBJ2-7|TRBV4-3|.
TGCGCCAGCAGCCAAGATCTGGGACAGGGGCTCGAGCAGTACTTC
CASSQDLGQGLEQYF
>TRBD1|TRBJ1-4|TRBV5-1|.
TGCGCCAGCAGCCGGACAGGGGGGCGAGAAAAACTGTTTTTT
CASSRTGGREKLFF
>TRBD2|TRBJ2-7|TRBV5-6|.
TGTGCCAGCAGGTCTAGCGGGAGGGCGGCCTACGAGCAGTACTTC
CASRSSGRAAYEQYF
>.|TRBJ2-2|TRBV6-6|.
TGTGCCACCGGACAGCCCTGGGATACCGGGGAGCTGTTTTTT
CATGQPWDTGELFF
>.|TRBJ1-1|TRBV28|.
TGTGCCAGCACCACCGGGGGAAAGGGGATGAACACTGAAGCTTTCTTT
CASTTGGKGMNTEAFF
>TRBD1|TRBJ2-1|TRBV29-1|.
TGCAGCGTTGGGACAGGGGGCGGTGAGCAGTTCTTC
CSVGTGGGEQFF
>.|TRBJ2-5|TRBV6-5|.
TGTGCCAGCAGCTATACAGGGAAAGAGACCCAGTACTTC
CASSYTGKETQYF
>.|TRBJ1-1|TRBV19|few
TGTGCCAGTAGCGAAGGACAGTTGAACACTGAAGCTTTCTTT
CASSEGQLNTEAFF
>TRBD1|TRBJ2-7|TRBV18|.
TGTGCCAGCTCACCGACAGGGGGTAACTACGAGCAGTACTTC
CASSPTGGNYEQYF
>TRBD1|TRBJ1-2|TRBV6-1|.
TGTGCCAGCAGTGACCCCAGGGGGGATGGCTACACCTTC
CASSDPRGDGYTF
>.|TRBJ1-5|TRBV4-1|.
TGCGCCAGCAGCCAAGGAGGGAAAGGTAATCAGCCCCAGCATTTT
CASSQGGKGNQPQHF
>.|TRBJ2-2|TRBV7-9|.
TGTGCCAGCAGCTTAGTTTCGGTTACCGGGGAGCTGTTTTTT
CASSLVSVTGELFF
>.|TRBJ1-5|TRBV19|.
TGTGCCAGTAGCGCAACAGGGACAAATCAGCCCCAGCATTTT
CASSATGTNQPQHF
>.|TRBJ2-1|TRBV11-2|.
TGTGCCAGCAGATCGCTCCCGGGACTTACTTACAATGAGCAGTTCTTC
CASRSLPGLTYNEQFF
>.|TRBJ1-1|TRBV6-5|.
TGTGCCAGCAGTTACCCAGGGGCAACCAACACTGAAGCTTTCTTT
CASSYPGATNTEAFF
>TRBD2|TRBJ2-2|TRBV5-5|once
TGTGCCAGCAGCTTTTTTAGCGGGAGGAACACCGGGGAGCTGTTTTTT
CASSFFSGRNTGELFF
>.|TRBJ1-4|TRBV6-5|.
TGTGCCAGTGCCCGGGTTCCTAATGAAAAACTGTTTTTT
CASARVPNEKLFF
>.|TRBJ1-1|TRBV18|.
TGTGCCAGCTCACTTCAGGGGTTGGACACTGAAGCTTTCTTT
CASSLQGLDTEAFF
>.|TRBJ2-7|TRBV4-1|.
TGCGCCAGCAGCCAAGTCATCTGGGGACAAAGATCCTACGAGCAGTACTTC
CASSQVIWGQRSYEQYF
>TRBD1|TRBJ1-2|TRBV5-6|.
TGTGCCAGCAGCTCTACCGACAGGGGGGGCTACACCTTC
CASSSTDRGGYTF
>.|TRBJ1-5|TRBV21-1|.
TGTGCCAGCAGCGCAGCGCCCAGGGGATATAGCAATCAGCCCCAGCATTTT
CASSAAPRGYSNQPQHF
>.|TRBJ1-1|TRBV5-5|.
TGTGCCAGCAGCTTGGACAGGGTTAGCGCTTTCTTT
CASSLDRVSAFF
>.|TRBJ2-1|TRBV6-1|.
TGTGCCAGCAGTGAGGGGGCTCAGCAGTTCTTC
CASSEGAQQFF
>.|TRBJ1-5|TRBV2|.
TGTGCCAGCAGTGAACACAGGAGCAATCAGCCCCAGCATTTT
CASSEHRSNQPQHF
>.|TRBJ1-4|TRBV28|.
TGTGCCGGCAGTTTAGGGGGGGTCCCTAATGAAAAACTGTTTTTT
CAGSLGGVPNEKLFF
>TRBD1|TRBJ1-2|TRBV9|.
TGTGCCAGCAGCGCCCAAAATGCGGGAACAGGGGGCTCTTATGGCTACACCTTC
CASSAQNAGTGGSYGYTF
>TRBD2|TRBJ2-7|TRBV5-4|.
TGTGCCAGCAGCTTGGCGGGGGGGCACTCCTACGAGCAGTACTTC
CASSLAGGHSYEQYF